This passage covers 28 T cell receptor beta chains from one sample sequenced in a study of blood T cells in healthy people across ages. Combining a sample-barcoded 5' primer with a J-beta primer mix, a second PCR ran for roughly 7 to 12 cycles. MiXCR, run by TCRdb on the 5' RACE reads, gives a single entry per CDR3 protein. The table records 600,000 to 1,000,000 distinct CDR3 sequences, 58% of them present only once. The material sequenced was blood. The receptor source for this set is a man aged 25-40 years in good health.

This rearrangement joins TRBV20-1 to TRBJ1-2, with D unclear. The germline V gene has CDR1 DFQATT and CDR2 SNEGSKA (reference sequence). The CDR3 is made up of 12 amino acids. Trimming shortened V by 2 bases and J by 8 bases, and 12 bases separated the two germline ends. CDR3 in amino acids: CSARSDLYGYTF. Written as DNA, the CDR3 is TGCAGTGCTAGATCTGACCTCTACGGCTACACCTTC.

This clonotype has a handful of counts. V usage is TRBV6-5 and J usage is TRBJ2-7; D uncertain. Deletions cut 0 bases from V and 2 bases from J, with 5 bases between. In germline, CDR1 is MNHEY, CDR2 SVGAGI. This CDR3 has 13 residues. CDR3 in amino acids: CASSYSRTYEQYF. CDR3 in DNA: TGTGCCAGCAGTTACTCCCGGACCTACGAGCAGTACTTC.

The chain's CDR3 is CATSEAGTGLLAGMINEQFF. In DNA form, the CDR3 reads TGTGCCACCAGTGAGGCAGGGACAGGGCTGCTAGCGGGCATGATCAATGAGCAGTTCTTC. The chain has TRBV24-1 and TRBJ2-1, with D perhaps TRBD1 (9 bases). CDR1 is KGHDR and CDR2 is SFDVKD in the germline V gene. The CDR3 is 20 residues long. The V and J ends lost 4 bases and 6 bases respectively, with 30 bases between them.

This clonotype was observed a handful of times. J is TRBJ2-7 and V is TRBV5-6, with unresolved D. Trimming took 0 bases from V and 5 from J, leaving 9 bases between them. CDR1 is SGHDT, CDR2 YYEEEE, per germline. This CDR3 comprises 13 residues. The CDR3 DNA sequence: TGTGCCAGCAGCTTGGGGGCTTTACACGAGCAGTACTTC. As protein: CASSLGALHEQYF.

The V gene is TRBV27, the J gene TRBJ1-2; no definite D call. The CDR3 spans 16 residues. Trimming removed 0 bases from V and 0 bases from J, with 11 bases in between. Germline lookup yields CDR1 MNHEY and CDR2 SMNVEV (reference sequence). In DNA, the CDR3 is TGTGCCAGCAGTTTATCGGTCAGCTCGGCTAACTATGGCTACACCTTC. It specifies CASSLSVSSANYGYTF.

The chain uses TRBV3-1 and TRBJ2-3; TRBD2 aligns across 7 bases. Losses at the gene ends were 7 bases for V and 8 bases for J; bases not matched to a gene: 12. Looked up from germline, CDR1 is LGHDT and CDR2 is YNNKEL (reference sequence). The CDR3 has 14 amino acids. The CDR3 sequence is CASTLGLGVGTQYF. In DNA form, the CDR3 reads TGTGCCAGCACCCTCGGACTAGGTGTGGGTACGCAGTATTTT.

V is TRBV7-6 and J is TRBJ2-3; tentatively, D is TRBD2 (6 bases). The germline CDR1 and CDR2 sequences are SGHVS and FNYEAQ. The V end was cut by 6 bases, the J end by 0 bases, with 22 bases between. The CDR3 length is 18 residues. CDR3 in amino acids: CASSISGGPNPSTDTQYF. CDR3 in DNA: TGTGCCAGCAGTATTAGCGGAGGGCCTAACCCTAGCACAGATACGCAGTATTTT.

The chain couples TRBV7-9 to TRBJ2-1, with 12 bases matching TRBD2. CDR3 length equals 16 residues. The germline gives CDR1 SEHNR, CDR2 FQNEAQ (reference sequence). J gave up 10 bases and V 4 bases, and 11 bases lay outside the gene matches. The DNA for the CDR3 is TGTGCCAGCAGCTCCAAATTGACCGGGACTAGCGGGGAGCAGTTCTTC. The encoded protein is CASSSKLTGTSGEQFF. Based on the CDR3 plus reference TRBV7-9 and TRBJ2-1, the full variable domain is DTGVSQNPRHKITKRGQNVTFRCDPISEHNRLYWYRQTLGQGPEFLTYFQNEAQLEKSRLLSDRFSAERPKGSFSTLEIQRTEQGDSAMYLCASSSKLTGTSGEQFFGPGTRLTVL.

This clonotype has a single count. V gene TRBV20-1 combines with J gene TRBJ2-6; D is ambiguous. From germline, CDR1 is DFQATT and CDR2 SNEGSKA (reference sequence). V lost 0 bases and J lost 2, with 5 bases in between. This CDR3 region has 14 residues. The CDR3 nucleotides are TGCAGTGCTAGAGAGGATACTGGGGCCAACGTCCTGACTTTC. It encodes CSAREDTGANVLTF.

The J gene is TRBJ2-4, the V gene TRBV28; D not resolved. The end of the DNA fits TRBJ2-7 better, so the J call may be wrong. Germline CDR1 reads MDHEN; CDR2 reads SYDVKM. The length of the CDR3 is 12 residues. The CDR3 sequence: CASSLLMNEQYF. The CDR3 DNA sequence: TGTGCCAGCAGTCTCCTGATGAACGAGCAGTACTTC.

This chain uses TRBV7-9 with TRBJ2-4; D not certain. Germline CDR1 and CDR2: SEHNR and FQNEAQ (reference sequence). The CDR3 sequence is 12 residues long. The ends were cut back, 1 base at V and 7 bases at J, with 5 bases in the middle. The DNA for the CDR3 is TGTGCCAGCAGCTTAGAGGTGAACATTCAGTACTTC. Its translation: CASSLEVNIQYF. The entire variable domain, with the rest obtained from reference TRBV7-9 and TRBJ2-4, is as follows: DTGVSQNPRHKITKRGQNVTFRCDPISEHNRLYWYRQTLGQGPEFLTYFQNEAQLEKSRLLSDRFSAERPKGSFSTLEIQRTEQGDSAMYLCASSLEVNIQYFGAGTRLSVL.

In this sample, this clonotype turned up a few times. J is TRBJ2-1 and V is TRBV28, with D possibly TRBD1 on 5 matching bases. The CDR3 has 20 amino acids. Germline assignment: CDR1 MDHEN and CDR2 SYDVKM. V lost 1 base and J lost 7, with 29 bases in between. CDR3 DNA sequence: TGTGCCAGCAGTTTATATCAGGGTCGGTCACTTGGCAGGGATGTTAATGAGCAGTTCTTC. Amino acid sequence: CASSLYQGRSLGRDVNEQFF.

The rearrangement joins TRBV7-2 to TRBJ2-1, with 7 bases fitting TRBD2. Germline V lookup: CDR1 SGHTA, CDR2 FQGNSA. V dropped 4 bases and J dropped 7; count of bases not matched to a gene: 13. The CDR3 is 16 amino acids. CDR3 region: CASSSLLLWEGNEQFF. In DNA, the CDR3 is TGTGCCAGCAGCTCATTGCTTTTGTGGGAGGGTAATGAGCAGTTCTTC.

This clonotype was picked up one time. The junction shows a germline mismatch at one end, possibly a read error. CDR3 residues: CASSQDRSDEKLFF. The CDR3 DNA reads as TGTGCCAGCAGCCAAGATCGAAGTGATGAGAAACTGTTTTTT. The genes are TRBV4-2 and TRBJ1-4; D remains unclear. The CDR3 has 14 amino acids. Germline-derived CDR1 and CDR2 are LGHNA and YNFKEQ.

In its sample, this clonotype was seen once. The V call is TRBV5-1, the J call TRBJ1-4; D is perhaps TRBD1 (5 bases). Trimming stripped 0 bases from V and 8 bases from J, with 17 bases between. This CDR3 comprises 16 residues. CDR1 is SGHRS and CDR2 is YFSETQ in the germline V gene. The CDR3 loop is CASSLDLGTTGEKLFF. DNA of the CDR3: TGCGCCAGCAGCTTGGATCTAGGGACTACGGGGGAAAAACTGTTTTTT. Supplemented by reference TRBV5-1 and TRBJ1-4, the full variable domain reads KAGVTQTPRYLIKTRGQQVTLSCSPISGHRSVSWYQQTPGQGLQFLFEYFSETQRNKGNFPGRFSGRQFSNSRSEMNVSTLELGDSALYLCASSLDLGTTGEKLFFGSGTQLSVL.

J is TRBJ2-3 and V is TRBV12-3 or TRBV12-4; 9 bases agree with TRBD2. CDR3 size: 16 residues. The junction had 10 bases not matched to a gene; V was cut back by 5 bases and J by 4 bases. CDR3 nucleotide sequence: TGTGCCAGCAGTACCGATAGCGGGAGCCCCGCAGATACGCAGTATTTT. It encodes CASSTDSGSPADTQYF.

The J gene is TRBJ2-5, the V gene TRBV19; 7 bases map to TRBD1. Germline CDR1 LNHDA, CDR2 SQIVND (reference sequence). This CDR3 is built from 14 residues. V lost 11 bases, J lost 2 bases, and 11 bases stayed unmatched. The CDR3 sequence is CACGQVGSQETQYF. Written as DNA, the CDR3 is TGTGCCTGTGGACAGGTAGGGTCTCAAGAGACCCAGTACTTC.

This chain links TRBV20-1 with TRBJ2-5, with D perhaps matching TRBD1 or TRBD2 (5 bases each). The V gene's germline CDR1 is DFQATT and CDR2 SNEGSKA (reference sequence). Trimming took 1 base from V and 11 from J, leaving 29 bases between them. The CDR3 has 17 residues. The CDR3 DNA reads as TGCAGTGCTAGAGTAGCCTTCGGAGGAAGGGGCTACAATGAGCAGTACTTC. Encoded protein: CSARVAFGGRGYNEQYF.

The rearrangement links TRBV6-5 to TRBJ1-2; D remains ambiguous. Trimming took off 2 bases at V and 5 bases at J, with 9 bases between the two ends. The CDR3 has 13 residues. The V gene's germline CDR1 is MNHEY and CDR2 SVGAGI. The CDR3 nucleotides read TGTGCCAGCAGTTACGGAACAAGTTATGGCTACACCTTC. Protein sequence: CASSYGTSYGYTF.

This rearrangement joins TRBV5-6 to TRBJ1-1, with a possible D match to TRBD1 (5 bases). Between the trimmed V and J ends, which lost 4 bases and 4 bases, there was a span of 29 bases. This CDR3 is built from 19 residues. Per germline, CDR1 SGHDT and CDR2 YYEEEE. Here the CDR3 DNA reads TGTGCCAGCAGCCCTGATGCCCAATTCCCAGGGAGGTTAGCCACTGAAGCTTTCTTT. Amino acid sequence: CASSPDAQFPGRLATEAFF.

The DNA of the CDR3 is TGTGCCAGCAGTTTATCCGAGGGATACTCCTACAATGAGCAGTACTTC. It is translated as CASSLSEGYSYNEQYF. This chain links TRBV6-6 with TRBJ2-7, with D possibly being TRBD2 (5 bases). The CDR3 sequence is 16 residues long. V gave up 4 bases and J gave up 7 bases, with 23 bases separating them. CDR1 MNHNY and CDR2 SVGAGI come from the germline V gene (reference sequence).

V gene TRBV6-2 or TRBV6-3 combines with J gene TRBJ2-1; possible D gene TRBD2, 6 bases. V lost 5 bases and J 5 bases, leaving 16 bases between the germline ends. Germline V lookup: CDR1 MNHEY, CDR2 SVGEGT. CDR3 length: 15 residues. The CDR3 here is CASSTLRERNNEQFF. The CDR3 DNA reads TGTGCCAGCAGTACCTTACGGGAGCGTAACAATGAGCAGTTCTTC.

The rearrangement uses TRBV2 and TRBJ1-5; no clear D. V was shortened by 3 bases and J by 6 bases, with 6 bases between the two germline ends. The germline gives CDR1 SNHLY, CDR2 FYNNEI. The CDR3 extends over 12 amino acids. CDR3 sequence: CASSDWAQPQHF. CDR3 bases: TGTGCCAGCAGTGATTGGGCTCAGCCCCAGCATTTT. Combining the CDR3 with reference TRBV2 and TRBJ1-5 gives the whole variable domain EPEVTQTPSHQVTQMGQEVILRCVPISNHLYFYWYRQILGQKVEFLVSFYNNEISEKSEIFDDQFSVERPDGSNFTLKIRSTKLEDSAMYFCASSDWAQPQHFGDGTRLSIL.

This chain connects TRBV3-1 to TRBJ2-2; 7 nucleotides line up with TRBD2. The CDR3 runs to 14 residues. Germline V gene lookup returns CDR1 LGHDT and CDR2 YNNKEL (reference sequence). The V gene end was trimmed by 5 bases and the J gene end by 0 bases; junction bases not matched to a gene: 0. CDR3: CASSGGANTGELFF. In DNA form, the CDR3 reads TGTGCCAGCAGCGGGGGGGCGAACACCGGGGAGCTGTTTTTT.

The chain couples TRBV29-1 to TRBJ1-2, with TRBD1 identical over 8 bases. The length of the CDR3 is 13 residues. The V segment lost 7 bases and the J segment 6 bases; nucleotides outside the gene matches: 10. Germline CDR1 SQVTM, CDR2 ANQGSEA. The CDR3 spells CSAEDRASHGYTF. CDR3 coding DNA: TGCAGCGCTGAGGACAGGGCGAGTCATGGCTACACCTTC.

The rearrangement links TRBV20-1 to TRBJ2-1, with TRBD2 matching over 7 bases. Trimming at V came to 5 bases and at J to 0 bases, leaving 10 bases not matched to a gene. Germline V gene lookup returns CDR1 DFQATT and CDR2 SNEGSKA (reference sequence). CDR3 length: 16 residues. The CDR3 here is CSAGIAGASSYNEQFF. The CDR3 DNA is TGCAGTGCTGGAATAGCGGGTGCGAGCTCCTACAATGAGCAGTTCTTC.

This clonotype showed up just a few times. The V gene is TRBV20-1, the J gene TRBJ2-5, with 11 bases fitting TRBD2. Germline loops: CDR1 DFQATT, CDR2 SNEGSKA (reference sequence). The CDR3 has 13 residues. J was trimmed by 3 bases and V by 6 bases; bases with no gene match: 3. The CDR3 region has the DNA TGCAGTGCCGTAGCGGGAGGGAAAGAGACCCAGTACTTC. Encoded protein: CSAVAGGKETQYF.

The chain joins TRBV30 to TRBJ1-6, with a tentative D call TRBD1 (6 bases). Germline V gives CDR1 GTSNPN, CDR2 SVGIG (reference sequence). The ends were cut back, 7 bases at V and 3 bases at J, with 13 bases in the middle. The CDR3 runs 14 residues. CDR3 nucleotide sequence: TGTGCCTTCGCAAGGGGGGACTATAATTCACCCCTCCACTTT. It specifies CAFARGDYNSPLHF.